The 26 T cell receptor beta chains in this list originate from one sample, sequenced in a study of OX40 agonist ivuxolimab in advanced cancers. TCRdb's copy holds only in-frame clones and misses some; the assay was immunoSEQ multiplex PCR. The profile shows 95,000 to 120,000 clones, approximately 90% of them singletons. Source: CD4+ or CD8+ T cells sorted from blood, taken in a trial of the OX40 agonist ivuxolimab. The receptor set was obtained from an adult with an advanced solid tumor such as melanoma, head and neck, liver or kidney cancer.

J is TRBJ2-5 and V is TRBV28; D unclear. This CDR3 has 15 amino acids. From germline, CDR1 is MDHEN and CDR2 SYDVKM. Trimming stripped 8 bases from V and 5 bases from J, with 21 bases between. For the CDR3, the DNA is TGTGCCAGCCCGCCGCTTCATAGCCTCCCGGAGACCCAGTACTTC. The encoded protein is CASPPLHSLPETQYF. Looking up the rest from reference TRBV28 and TRBJ2-5 gives the full variable domain: DVKVTQSSRYLVKRTGEKVFLECVQDMDHENMFWYRQDPGLGLRLIYFSYDVKMKEKGDIPEGYSVSREKKERFSLILESASTNQTSMYLCASPPLHSLPETQYFGPGTRLLVL.

The chain is built from TRBV19 and TRBJ2-7; D gene ambiguous. The germline gives CDR1 LNHDA, CDR2 SQIVND (reference sequence). The CDR3 consists of 13 residues. V was pared by 6 bases and J by 7 bases, with 16 bases between. CDR3 amino acids: CASRADAYQEQYF. The CDR3, as DNA: TGTGCCAGTAGGGCAGATGCGTACCAGGAGCAGTACTTC. The full variable domain, with the rest looked up from reference TRBV19 and TRBJ2-7, is DGGITQSPKYLFRKEGQNVTLSCEQNLNHDAMYWYRQDPGQGLRLIYYSQIVNDFQKGDIAEGYSVSREKKESFPLTVTSAQKNPTAFYLCASRADAYQEQYFGPGTRLTVT.

The chain employs TRBV5-1 and TRBJ1-1; the match to TRBD1 covers 7 bases. The CDR3 loop spans 16 amino acids. Germline assignment: CDR1 SGHRS and CDR2 YFSETQ. V dropped 4 bases and J dropped 5; count of bases not matched to a gene: 14. CDR3 sequence reads: CASSNIPGQQSTEAFF. CDR3 nucleotides: TGCGCCAGCAGCAACATACCGGGACAGCAGAGTACTGAAGCTTTCTTT.

The rearrangement uses TRBV11-3 and TRBJ2-2; tentative D call: TRBD1 (5 bases). This CDR3 is 14 amino acids long. Trimming left V 7 bases short and J 5 bases short, with 14 bases between. Per the germline V gene, CDR1 is SGHNT and CDR2 is YENEEA. As DNA, the CDR3 is TGTGCCAGCATTCGGAGTCCAGGGACCGGGGAGCTGTTTTTT. Its protein product is CASIRSPGTGELFF.

The chain uses TRBV11-3 and TRBJ2-2, with 7 bases matching TRBD1. CDR3 length: 16 residues. V was clipped by 3 bases and J by 7 bases; unmatched bases: 11. CDR1 is SGHNT and CDR2 is YENEEA in the germline V gene. DNA for the CDR3: TGTGCCAGCAGCTTCCGGGACAGTGAGGATGGCGGGGAGCTGTTTTTT. Residues: CASSFRDSEDGGELFF.

This chain connects TRBV18 to TRBJ1-4; D gene unclear. Deletions cut 2 bases from V and 6 bases from J, with 7 bases between. Germline V lookup: CDR1 KGHSH, CDR2 LQKENI. The CDR3 consists of 13 residues. CDR3 amino acids: CASSPGLDEKLFF. The CDR3 bases are TGTGCCAGCTCACCAGGACTGGATGAAAAACTGTTTTTT. Filled out from reference TRBV18 and TRBJ1-4, the complete variable domain reads NAGVMQNPRHLVRRRGQEARLRCSPMKGHSHVYWYRQLPEEGLKFMVYLQKENIIDESGMPKERFSAEFPKEGPSILRIQQVVRGDSAAYFCASSPGLDEKLFFGSGTQLSVL.

V usage is TRBV30 and J usage is TRBJ2-1; 10 bases are a match to TRBD2. CDR3 size: 17 residues. V shed 1 base, J shed 5 bases, and the junction held 11 bases outside the gene matches. Germline lookup yields CDR1 GTSNPN and CDR2 SVGIG (reference sequence). The CDR3 bases are TGTGCCTGGAGTGGGGCCTTAGCGGGAGGACCTCACAATGAGCAGTTCTTC. It codes for CAWSGALAGGPHNEQFF.

The chain links TRBV30 to TRBJ1-1; D gene unclear. The germline V and J ends were trimmed by 5 bases and 2 bases, with 12 bases remaining between them. Per germline, CDR1 GTSNPN and CDR2 SVGIG (reference sequence). This CDR3 contains 13 residues. CDR3: CAWGDLSNTEAFF. For the CDR3, the DNA is TGTGCCTGGGGGGATCTTAGTAACACTGAAGCTTTCTTT.

This chain uses TRBV6-6 with TRBJ1-1; D call uncertain. The CDR3 extends over 14 amino acids. The V gene lost 0 bases and the J gene lost 6 bases, with 11 bases spanning the gap. Germline CDR1 MNHNY, CDR2 SVGAGI (reference sequence). CDR3 loop: CASSYSTDTSEAFF. The CDR3 DNA reads TGTGCCAGCAGTTACTCGACGGATACCTCTGAAGCTTTCTTT.

V and J are TRBV4-2 and TRBJ2-7, with D perhaps TRBD1 (5 bases). V lost 1 base and J 5 bases, leaving 15 bases between the germline ends. The CDR3 is 15 amino acids. Looked up from germline, CDR1 is LGHNA and CDR2 is YNFKEQ. CDR3 sequence: CASSQGAGLSHEQYF. The CDR3 DNA reads TGTGCCAGCAGCCAAGGGGCAGGGCTCTCGCACGAGCAGTACTTC.

This sequence joins TRBV11-3 and TRBJ1-2, with D hard to call. Between the trimmed V and J ends, which lost 2 bases and 5 bases, there was a span of 18 bases. Germline V gene sequence: CDR1 SGHNT, CDR2 YENEEA. This CDR3 is 16 amino acids long. The CDR3 loop reads CASSLRSEHRDYGYTF. In DNA, the CDR3 is TGTGCCAGCAGCTTAAGGTCGGAACACCGTGATTATGGCTACACCTTC.

The J gene is TRBJ1-2, the V gene TRBV19; D perhaps matches TRBD1 (6 bases). Germline CDR1 is LNHDA and CDR2 is SQIVND (reference sequence). The CDR3 has 12 residues. V lost 6 bases, J lost 8 bases, and 13 bases lay in between. CDR3 nucleotide sequence: TGTGCCAGTAGGCGGGGGCAAGGGGGCTACACCTTC. Its translation is CASRRGQGGYTF.

This clone was seen only once. V is TRBV19 and J is TRBJ1-5; D uncertain. The CDR3 contains 16 residues. V lost 5 bases, J lost 3 bases, and 17 bases lay in between. The germline CDR1 and CDR2 sequences are LNHDA and SQIVND (reference sequence). This CDR3 reads CASSGTGPSTNQPQHF. For the CDR3, the DNA is TGTGCCAGTAGTGGAACCGGGCCCTCGACCAATCAGCCCCAGCATTTT.

The genes are TRBV7-2 and TRBJ2-5, with D unresolved. This CDR3 comprises 13 residues. Deletions cut 4 bases from V and 1 base from J, with 7 bases between. In germline, CDR1 is SGHTA, CDR2 FQGNSA. For the CDR3, the DNA is TGTGCCAGCAGCTCCCCGTTCCAAGAGACCCAGTACTTC. This sequence encodes CASSSPFQETQYF. Full variable domain (rest looked up from reference TRBV7-2 and TRBJ2-5): GAGVSQSPSNKVTEKGKDVELRCDPISGHTALYWYRQSLGQGLEFLIYFQGNSAPDKSGLPSDRFSAERTGGSVSTLTIQRTQQEDSAVYLCASSSPFQETQYFGPGTRLLVL.

The chain couples TRBV10-3 to TRBJ1-2; 8 positions match TRBD1. CDR1 and CDR2 from the germline V gene are ENHRY and SYGVKD. The trim removed 10 bases at V and 5 bases at J, leaving 9 bases unmatched. The CDR3 has 13 amino acids. The CDR3 DNA sequence: TGTGCCAGCGCGGGACAGGAGGGGTATGGCTACACCTTC. This translates into CASAGQEGYGYTF.

This clone was observed once. The gene calls are TRBV19 and TRBJ1-5, with D possibly TRBD1 on 6 matching bases. The CDR3 sequence is 14 residues long. Between the trimmed V and J ends, which lost 10 bases and 4 bases, there was a span of 17 bases. The germline CDR1 and CDR2 sequences are LNHDA and SQIVND (reference sequence). The DNA for the CDR3 is TGTGCCACAGCTACAGGGCTAGGGAATCAGCCCCAGCATTTT. Translated, it gives CATATGLGNQPQHF.

J is TRBJ2-3 and V is TRBV15; D unresolved. Trimming shortened V by 5 bases and J by 2 bases, and 8 bases separated the two germline ends. The CDR3 totals 13 residues. CDR1 is LNHNV, CDR2 YYDKDF, per germline (reference sequence). The CDR3 loop is CATSGGNTDTQYF. The CDR3 region has the DNA TGTGCCACCAGCGGTGGGAACACAGATACGCAGTATTTT.

This clone was seen a few times. V and J are TRBV29-1 and TRBJ2-7, with 12 nucleotides matching TRBD1. Germline assignment: CDR1 SQVTM and CDR2 ANQGSEA. CDR3 length: 14 residues. The J segment lost 5 bases and the V segment lost 7 bases, leaving 9 bases of the junction unmatched. This CDR3 reads CSATGTGGSDEQYF. CDR3 nucleotide sequence: TGCAGCGCAACCGGGACAGGGGGCAGCGACGAGCAGTACTTC.

CDR3 residues: CASRRPGLRLNEQFF. The CDR3 nucleotides are TGTGCCAGCAGGAGACCGGGACTAAGGCTCAATGAGCAGTTCTTC. The chain recombines TRBV6-1 with TRBJ2-1, with TRBD2 matching 7 bases. The CDR3 sequence is 15 residues long. Germline V lookup: CDR1 MNHNS, CDR2 SASEGT. The ends lost 6 bases at V and 6 bases at J; junction bases unmatched: 11.

The chain is built from TRBV5-4 and TRBJ2-3; 9 bases line up with TRBD1. The CDR3 is 15 amino acids. Trimming cost V 6 bases and J 2 bases; bases outside gene matches: 7. The V gene's germline CDR1 is SGHNT and CDR2 YYREEE (reference sequence). The CDR3 sequence is CASNHRGPNTDTQYF. CDR3 nucleotide sequence: TGTGCCAGCAACCACAGGGGGCCCAACACAGATACGCAGTATTTT. Full variable domain (remainder filled in from reference TRBV5-4 and TRBJ2-3): ETGVTQSPTHLIKTRGQQVTLRCSSQSGHNTVSWYQQALGQGPQFIFQYYREEENGRGNFPPRFSGLQFPNYSSELNVNALELDDSALYLCASNHRGPNTDTQYFGPGTRLTVL.

In nucleotides, the CDR3 is TGTGCCAGCAATGGACCGCCGATCTCTGGAAACACCATATATTTT. It is translated as CASNGPPISGNTIYF. The chain uses TRBV6-6 and TRBJ1-3; D is unclear. The germline CDR1 and CDR2 sequences are MNHNY and SVGAGI (reference sequence). The CDR3 extends over 15 amino acids. V was shortened by 7 bases and J by 0 bases, with 13 bases between the two germline ends.

This clone occurred a few times. The V call is TRBV29-1, the J call TRBJ1-1; 8 bases line up with TRBD1. Germline lookup yields CDR1 SQVTM and CDR2 ANQGSEA. The CDR3 runs to 13 residues. J was trimmed by 0 bases and V by 7 bases; bases with no gene match: 4. For the CDR3, the DNA is TGCAGCGGGACGACAGGGGTGAACACTGAAGCTTTCTTT. Amino acid sequence: CSGTTGVNTEAFF.

The table lists this clone with a few counts. The chain combines TRBV6-5 with TRBJ1-4, with D perhaps TRBD1 (5 bases). Germline CDR1 is MNHEY and CDR2 is SVGAGI. V was shortened by 3 bases and J by 0 bases, with 11 bases between the two germline ends. The CDR3 has 16 residues. DNA of the CDR3: TGTGCCAGCAGTTATTCTTGGGGCACAACTAATGAAAAACTGTTTTTT. Translation: CASSYSWGTTNEKLFF.

This chain uses TRBV2 with TRBJ1-5; 8 nucleotides align to TRBD1. Per the germline V gene, CDR1 is SNHLY and CDR2 is FYNNEI. After removal of 5 bases from V and 2 bases from J, the junction contained 17 bases not matched to a gene. The CDR3 loop spans 19 amino acids. CDR3 DNA sequence: TGTGCCAGCAGTTTACGGACAGGGAAAGGGGGATGGGGCAATCAGCCCCAGCATTTT. It codes for CASSLRTGKGGWGNQPQHF.

CDR3 nucleotide sequence: TGTGCCAGTAGTATTTGGGGGACAGGGGACACAGATACGCAGTATTTT. Its translation: CASSIWGTGDTDTQYF. The rearrangement links TRBV19 to TRBJ2-3, with 10 bases that match TRBD1. Germline CDR1 reads LNHDA; CDR2 reads SQIVND (reference sequence). With 3 bases clipped from V and 2 bases from J, the junction kept 5 bases outside the gene matches. The CDR3 is 16 residues long.

This chain uses TRBV5-4 with TRBJ1-2; no clear D. The CDR3 length is 16 residues. V lost 4 bases, J lost 7 bases, and 23 bases lay in between. Germline V gene sequence: CDR1 SGHNT, CDR2 YYREEE (reference sequence). CDR3 region: CASSPGLAEPPSGYTF. The CDR3 DNA is TGTGCCAGCAGCCCCGGGTTAGCCGAGCCACCTAGTGGCTACACCTTC.